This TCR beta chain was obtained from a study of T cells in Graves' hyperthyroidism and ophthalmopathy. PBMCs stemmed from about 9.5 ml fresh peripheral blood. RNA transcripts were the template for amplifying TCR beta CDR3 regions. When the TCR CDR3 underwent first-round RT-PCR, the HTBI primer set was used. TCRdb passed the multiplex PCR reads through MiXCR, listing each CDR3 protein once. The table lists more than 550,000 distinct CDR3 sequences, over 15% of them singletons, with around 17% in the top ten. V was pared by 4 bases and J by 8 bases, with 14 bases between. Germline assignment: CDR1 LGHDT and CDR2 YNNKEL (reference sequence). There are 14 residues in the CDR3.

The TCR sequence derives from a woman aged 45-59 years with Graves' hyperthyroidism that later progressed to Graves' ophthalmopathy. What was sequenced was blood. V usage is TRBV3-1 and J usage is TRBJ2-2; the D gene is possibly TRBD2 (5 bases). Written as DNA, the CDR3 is TGTGCCAGCAGCCCACCTGACTATTGGGGGGAGCTGTTTTTT. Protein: CASSPPDYWGELFF.